This T cell receptor beta chain was identified during a study of blood T cell repertoires in COVID-19. Sequencing used immunoSEQ multiplex PCR; TCRdb keeps in-frame clones, though not all of them. This sample carries about 310,000 clones, about nine tenths of them seen once, and the ten largest clones take 1%. The TCR was taken from a man aged 45-60 years with active or convalescent COVID-19. The sample consisted of peripheral blood.

The CDR3 loop is CASTSGQGPYEQYF. CDR3 DNA sequence: TGTGCCAGCACCTCCGGACAGGGGCCCTACGAGCAGTACTTC. J is TRBJ2-7 and V is TRBV28; TRBD1 aligns across 9 bases. This CDR3 is 14 amino acids long. The V segment lost 7 bases and the J segment 2 bases; nucleotides outside the gene matches: 6. Germline values: CDR1 MDHEN, CDR2 SYDVKM.